The 10 T cell receptor beta chains listed next were all sequenced from one sample in a study of T-cell reconstitution after alpha-beta-depleted transplantation in children. Preparing the TCRbeta library involved the use of unique molecular identifiers. MiXCR, applied by TCRdb to the PCR reads, yields one record per CDR3 protein. The sample lists about a million distinct CDR3 sequences; about 29% were seen once. Sequencing used PBMCs, mostly from graft donor cells, obtained 360 days after TCRalphabeta/CD19-depleted stem cell transplant. The receptor source for this set is a boy in the first two years of life who had a stem cell transplant for SCID, so the T cells may come from the graft donor.

The genes are TRBV6-5 and TRBJ2-1; D may match TRBD1 or TRBD2 (6 bases each). Germline CDR1 and CDR2: MNHEY and SVGAGI. V lost 4 bases to trimming and J lost 11 bases, with 15 bases between them. The length of the CDR3 is 13 residues. The CDR3 DNA sequence: TGTGCCAGCAGTTTCGATCCCCGGGGGCAGCAGTTCTTC. This codes for CASSFDPRGQQFF.

This clonotype was counted a few times. This chain links TRBV6-5 with TRBJ2-7; TRBD1 matches 11 bases. The CDR3 length is 17 residues. Germline V CDR1 and CDR2: MNHEY, SVGAGI. V shed 2 bases, J shed 6 bases, and the junction held 12 bases outside the gene matches. CDR3 sequence: CASSYPWGGTGGGEQYF. Here the CDR3 DNA reads TGTGCCAGCAGTTACCCCTGGGGGGGGACAGGGGGAGGCGAGCAGTACTTC.

V and J are TRBV6-5 and TRBJ2-3; 7 bases map to TRBD1. J gave up 5 bases and V 0 bases, and 8 bases lay outside the gene matches. The CDR3 is 16 amino acids. The germline CDR1 and CDR2 sequences are MNHEY and SVGAGI. CDR3 DNA: TGTGCCAGCAGTTACTCGAATACAGGGGCGAGAGATACGCAGTATTTT. This encodes CASSYSNTGARDTQYF.

Concerning this clonotype itself: One end of the junction does not line up with germline, which may come from a read error. The chain carries TRBV6-6 and TRBJ2-7; D may correspond to TRBD1 or TRBD2 (5 bases each). The CDR3 covers 13 residues. Germline V gives CDR1 MNHNY, CDR2 SVGAGI (reference sequence). The CDR3 loop reads CASSSNGDPWSHF. For the CDR3, the DNA is TGTGCCAGCAGCTCAAACGGGGACCCTTGGAGCCACTTC.

This clonotype was picked up a small number of times. The chain has TRBV20-1 and TRBJ1-1; weak D call: TRBD1 (5 bases). V lost 6 bases to trimming and J lost 5 bases, with 16 bases between them. CDR3 length equals 13 residues. Per the germline V gene, CDR1 is DFQATT and CDR2 is SNEGSKA (reference sequence). The CDR3: CSAAGQRGTEAFF. As DNA, the CDR3 is TGCAGTGCGGCGGGGCAGCGGGGTACTGAAGCTTTCTTT.

The chain recombines TRBV6-2 or TRBV6-3 with TRBJ2-7, with TRBD2 matching 10 bases. Germline CDR1 is MNHEY and CDR2 is SVGEGT. With 2 bases clipped from V and 7 bases from J, the junction kept 11 bases outside the gene matches. CDR3 length: 16 residues. CDR3 bases: TGTGCCAGCAGTTACGGGACTAGCGTTCCAACGGGGGAGCAGTACTTC. It specifies CASSYGTSVPTGEQYF.

The rearrangement links TRBV3-1 to TRBJ2-4; no clear D. Germline V CDR1 and CDR2: LGHDT, YNNKEL (reference sequence). The CDR3 contains 16 residues. The ends were cut back, 0 bases at V and 3 bases at J, with 12 bases in the middle. The CDR3 nucleotides are TGTGCCAGCAGCCAAGACTTCCGTACGGTCAAAAACATTCAGTACTTC. Translating it yields CASSQDFRTVKNIQYF.

This clonotype has just a few counts. The V gene is TRBV15, the J gene TRBJ2-7, with D tentatively TRBD1 (5 bases). Trimming left V 6 bases short and J 1 base short, with 10 bases between. CDR3 length: 13 residues. Germline V lookup: CDR1 LNHNV, CDR2 YYDKDF (reference sequence). CDR3 loop: CATRQVPSYEQYF. Here the CDR3 DNA reads TGTGCCACCAGACAGGTACCTTCCTACGAGCAGTACTTC. Filled out from reference TRBV15 and TRBJ2-7, the complete variable domain reads DAMVIQNPRYQVTQFGKPVTLSCSQTLNHNVMYWYQQKSSQAPKLLFHYYDKDFNNEADTPDNFQSRRPNTSFCFLDIRSPGLGDTAMYLCATRQVPSYEQYFGPGTRLTVT.

With regard to this clonotype: One base away lies a much larger clone, so this may be a sequencing read error. This rearrangement joins TRBV4-2 to TRBJ2-7, with TRBD1 matching over 7 bases. The germline V gene has CDR1 LGHNA and CDR2 YNFKEQ. The CDR3 runs 16 residues. The CDR3 loop is CASSQERQGFGYEEYF. CDR3 in DNA: TGTGCCAGCAGCCAAGAGAGACAGGGTTTTGGCTACGAGGAGTACTTC.

The rearrangement joins TRBV28 to TRBJ1-2, with D possibly being TRBD1 (6 bases). The germline V and J ends were trimmed by 5 bases and 4 bases, with 8 bases remaining between them. The CDR3 spans 12 residues. Germline V gives CDR1 MDHEN, CDR2 SYDVKM. CDR3: CASSDRSYGYTF. The CDR3 region has the DNA TGTGCCAGCAGTGACAGGTCCTATGGCTACACCTTC.